A selection of T cell receptor beta chains follows, all from one sample in a study of PD-1 blockade in classical Hodgkin lymphoma. Only in-frame clones appear in the TCRdb table, and some are missing; sequencing was by immunoSEQ multiplex PCR. The sample consists of tens of thousands of clones, about 70% of them appearing once. The starting material was CD4+ T cells from blood, obtained before the fourth cycle of nivolumab. These receptors originate from a human donor with classical Hodgkin lymphoma. Both conserved end residues are part of each CDR3. D genes are given only for firm matches. Clone size, where shown, is once, few, many, or a class for clones that have expanded.

>once|TRBV9|-|TRBJ2-3
CASSDRLLGVDTQYF
TGTGCCAGCAGCGACCGGCTGCTCGGGGTGGATACGCAGTATTTT
>few|TRBV29-1|-|TRBJ2-5
CSVERGPETQYF
TGCAGCGTTGAGCGGGGGCCTGAGACCCAGTACTTC
>-|TRBV19|-|TRBJ2-2
CASSINRAGTGELFF
TGTGCCAGTAGTATAAACAGGGCGGGCACCGGGGAGCTGTTTTTT
>-|TRBV2|-|TRBJ1-1
CASSDSNTEAFF
TGTGCCAGCAGTGACAGTAACACTGAAGCTTTCTTT
>-|TRBV29-1|TRBD1|TRBJ2-2
CSVQSDRGWNTGELFF
TGCAGCGTTCAGTCCGACAGGGGGTGGAACACCGGGGAGCTGTTTTTT
>once|TRBV4-3|-|TRBJ2-2
CASREALGPLTGELFF
TGCGCCAGCAGGGAAGCGTTAGGGCCGCTAACCGGGGAGCTGTTTTTT
>-|TRBV7-9|-|TRBJ2-5
CASSSGQYQETQYF
TGTGCCAGCAGCTCAGGACAGTACCAAGAGACCCAGTACTTC
>-|TRBV6-5|-|TRBJ2-2
CASRDSYTGELFF
TGTGCCAGCAGAGACAGCTACACCGGGGAGCTGTTTTTT
>-|TRBV18|-|TRBJ1-4
CASSPSLFDTNEKLFF
TGTGCCAGCTCACCCTCACTCTTCGACACTAATGAAAAACTGTTTTTT
>-|TRBV5-1|TRBD1|TRBJ2-7
CASTPGDRALREQYF
TGCGCCAGCACCCCCGGGGACAGGGCTCTTAGGGAGCAGTACTTC
>-|TRBV28|-|TRBJ2-6
CASNRRSGANVLTF
TGTGCCAGCAACCGGCGCTCTGGGGCCAACGTCCTGACTTTC
>-|TRBV29-1|-|TRBJ1-2
CSVEEGNRPYGYTF
TGCAGCGTTGAAGAAGGCAACAGGCCCTATGGCTACACCTTC
>few|TRBV2|-|TRBJ1-4
CASTETGYEKLFF
TGTGCCAGCACAGAGACAGGATATGAAAAACTGTTTTTT
>-|TRBV14|-|TRBJ1-3
CASRLRGEEGNTIYF
TGTGCCAGCAGATTGCGGGGGGAAGAAGGAAACACCATATATTTT
>-|TRBV5-4|-|TRBJ1-1
CASTAMNTEAFF
TGTGCCAGCACCGCGATGAACACTGAAGCTTTCTTT
>-|TRBV2|TRBD2|TRBJ2-5
CATQSGGGGETQYF
TGTGCCACCCAAAGCGGGGGTGGAGGAGAGACCCAGTACTTC
>-|TRBV9|TRBD1|TRBJ2-5
CASSPGQGAFETQYF
TGTGCCAGCAGCCCGGGACAGGGGGCTTTTGAGACCCAGTACTTC
>-|TRBV10-3|-|TRBJ2-3
CAISETASGVVETDTQYF
TGTGCCATCAGTGAGACGGCTAGTGGGGTAGTGGAAACAGATACGCAGTATTTT
>-|TRBV5-1|-|TRBJ2-3
CASSLGLTDTQYF
TGCGCCAGCAGCTTGGGACTCACAGATACGCAGTATTTT
>-|TRBV10-3|-|TRBJ1-1
CAITAGALNTEAFF
TGTGCCATCACGGCAGGGGCCCTGAACACTGAAGCTTTCTTT
>-|TRBV2|-|TRBJ1-6
CASRSPGNSPLHF
TGTGCCAGCAGGAGTCCAGGAAATTCACCCCTCCACTTT
>-|TRBV28|-|TRBJ1-5
CASSLFGGNQPQHF
TGTGCCAGCAGTTTATTCGGGGGCAATCAGCCCCAGCATTTT
>-|TRBV28|TRBD1|TRBJ2-5
CASKGLDRLQETQYF
TGTGCCAGCAAGGGATTGGACAGGCTCCAAGAGACCCAGTACTTC